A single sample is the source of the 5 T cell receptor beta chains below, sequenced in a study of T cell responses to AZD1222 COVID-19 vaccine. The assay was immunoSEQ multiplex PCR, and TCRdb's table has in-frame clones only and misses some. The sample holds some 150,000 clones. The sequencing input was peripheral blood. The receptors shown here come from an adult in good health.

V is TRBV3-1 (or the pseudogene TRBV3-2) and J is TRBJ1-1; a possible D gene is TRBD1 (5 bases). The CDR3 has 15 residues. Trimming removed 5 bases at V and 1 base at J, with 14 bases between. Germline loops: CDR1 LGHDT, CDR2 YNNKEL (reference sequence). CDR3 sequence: CASSWARVANTEAFF. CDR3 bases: TGTGCCAGCAGCTGGGCCAGGGTTGCGAACACTGAAGCTTTCTTT.

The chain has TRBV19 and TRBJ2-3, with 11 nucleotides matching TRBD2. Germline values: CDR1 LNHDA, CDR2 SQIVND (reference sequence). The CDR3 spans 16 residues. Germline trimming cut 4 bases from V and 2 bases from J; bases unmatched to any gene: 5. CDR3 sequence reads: CASSKRLAGNTDTQYF. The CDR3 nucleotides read TGTGCCAGTAGTAAGCGACTAGCGGGGAACACAGATACGCAGTATTTT. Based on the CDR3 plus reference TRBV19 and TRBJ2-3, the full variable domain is DGGITQSPKYLFRKEGQNVTLSCEQNLNHDAMYWYRQDPGQGLRLIYYSQIVNDFQKGDIAEGYSVSREKKESFPLTVTSAQKNPTAFYLCASSKRLAGNTDTQYFGPGTRLTVL.

The CDR3, as DNA: TGTGCCAGCAGTTTGGACAGGACCTACGAGCAGTACTTC. Translating it yields CASSLDRTYEQYF. This rearrangement joins TRBV12-3 or TRBV12-4 to TRBJ2-7; 7 nucleotides align to TRBD1. The CDR3 has 13 residues. J was trimmed by 2 bases and V by 3 bases; bases with no gene match: 1.

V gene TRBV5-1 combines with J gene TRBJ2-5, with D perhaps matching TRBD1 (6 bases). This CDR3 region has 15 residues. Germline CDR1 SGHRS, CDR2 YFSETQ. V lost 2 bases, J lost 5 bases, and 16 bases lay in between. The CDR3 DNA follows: TGCGCCAGCAGCTTTGGGGGCCTCAGTGGGGAGACCCAGTACTTC. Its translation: CASSFGGLSGETQYF.

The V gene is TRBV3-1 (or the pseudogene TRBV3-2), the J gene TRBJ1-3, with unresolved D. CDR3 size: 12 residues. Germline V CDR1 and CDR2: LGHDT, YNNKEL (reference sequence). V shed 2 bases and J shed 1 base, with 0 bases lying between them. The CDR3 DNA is TGTGCCAGCAGCCAATCTGGAAACACCATATATTTT. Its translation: CASSQSGNTIYF.